The 2 T cell receptor beta chains below come from one sample, sequenced in a study of neurological immune-mediated disorders. MiXCR, applied by TCRdb to the 5' RACE reads, yields one record per CDR3 protein. The sample has 70,000 or so distinct CDR3 sequences, roughly 5.5% seen once. The sample was PBMCs. These receptors all come from a woman aged 25 to 39 with multiple sclerosis.

This clonotype was seen at least ten times. The V gene is TRBV20-1, the J gene TRBJ1-4, with D perhaps matching TRBD1 (5 bases). The CDR3 covers 16 residues. Between the trimmed V and J ends, which lost 0 bases and 0 bases, there was a span of 11 bases. Germline V gene sequence: CDR1 DFQATT, CDR2 SNEGSKA (reference sequence). The CDR3 sequence: CSARDPRQSTNEKLFF. The CDR3 nucleotides read TGCAGTGCTAGAGATCCGAGACAGTCAACTAATGAAAAACTGTTTTTT.

This clonotype was counted only a few times. The chain links TRBV4-2 to TRBJ2-3; D unclear. Per germline, CDR1 LGHNA and CDR2 YNFKEQ. CDR3 length: 14 amino acids. The V end was cut by 1 base, the J end by 1 base, with 6 bases between. This chain's CDR3 is CASSQVRGTDTQYF. The CDR3 DNA reads TGTGCCAGCAGCCAAGTTAGAGGCACAGATACGCAGTATTTT.